This record concerns one T cell receptor beta chain sequence. The V and J ends lost 3 bases and 0 bases, in that order; junction bases with no gene match: 2. The CDR3 extends over 15 amino acids. CDR1 and CDR2 from the germline V gene are LNHDA and SQIVND (reference sequence). Clones were read by immunoSEQ multiplex PCR, and TCRdb kept only the in-frame ones, dropping some. Of approximately 280,000 clones listed, around 77% were seen once; the top ten hold about 5.3%. The sample belongs to a study of cytotoxic CD8 clonotypes in ibrutinib-treated CLL. This clonotype was sampled from a human donor with chronic lymphocytic leukemia. The chain employs TRBV19 and TRBJ2-1, with TRBD2 identical over 7 bases. Here the sequenced sample was PBMCs, taken at disease progression, from a patient treated with ibrutinib. The CDR3 region is CASSIPGGSYNEQFF. DNA of the CDR3: TGTGCCAGTAGTATCCCGGGGGGCTCCTACAATGAGCAGTTCTTC.